Presented here are 2 T cell receptor beta chains from one specimen sequenced in a study of blood T cell repertoires in COVID-19 (dated by TCRdb to the early 2020s). The library was made by the immunoSEQ multiplex PCR assay. This is the immuneACCESS table as TCRdb keeps it, with only in-frame sequences that have V and J called. A part of the clones is gone; compared with another copy, unresolved V genes explain less than half, and the rest is unexplained. Across this sample there are about 99,000 clones, with 84% seen only once. Just under 2% of the sample is taken by the ten largest. Material: peripheral blood. All receptors come from a man between 65 and 85 years old with active or convalescent COVID-19.

V and J are TRBV4-1 and TRBJ1-1; a possible D gene is TRBD1 (5 bases). Germline V gene sequence: CDR1 MGHRA, CDR2 YSYEKL. The CDR3 sequence is 17 residues long. V lost 1 base and J lost 6, with 21 bases in between. This CDR3 is CASSQAWGQSHRAEAFF. The CDR3 region has the DNA TGCGCCAGCAGCCAAGCTTGGGGCCAGTCTCATAGGGCTGAAGCTTTCTTT.

The DNA of the CDR3 is TGTGCCAGCAGCCGAGCGGGGAGCTCCTACGAGCAGTACTTC. Translating gives CASSRAGSSYEQYF. The J gene is TRBJ2-7, the V gene TRBV7-9, with 7 bases aligning to TRBD2. V was clipped by 5 bases and J by 0 bases; unmatched bases: 4. CDR3 length equals 14 residues. Looked up from germline, CDR1 is SEHNR and CDR2 is FQNEAQ (reference sequence).